One sample yielded the 24 T cell receptor beta chains listed below, sequenced in a study of control samples from healthy donors and cancer patients. Profiling relied on immunoSEQ multiplex PCR, and the TCRdb table lists in-frame clones only, not all of them. The table records some 130,000 clones, roughly 90% of them present only once. The sequencing input was blood. These receptor sequences come from a woman aged 45-65 years in good health.

The chain is built from TRBV6-5 and TRBJ2-1; TRBD2 matches 10 bases. V lost 8 bases, J lost 10 bases, and 8 bases stayed unmatched. Germline CDR1 and CDR2: MNHEY and SVGAGI. This CDR3 is built from 13 residues. Written as DNA, the CDR3 is TGTGCCAGCGGGGTAGCGGGAGGCGGGGAGCAGTTCTTC. It translates to CASGVAGGGEQFF.

This chain connects TRBV6-2 or TRBV6-3 to TRBJ2-1; 8 bases align to TRBD2. The trim removed 6 bases at V and 2 bases at J, leaving 6 bases unmatched. CDR1 and CDR2 from the germline V gene are MNHEY and SVGEGT. The CDR3 loop spans 15 amino acids. In DNA, the CDR3 is TGTGCCAGCAGCCCCATCGGGGGGGCCTACAATGAGCAGTTCTTC. Its protein product is CASSPIGGAYNEQFF.

The J gene is TRBJ2-1, the V gene TRBV7-8; 11 bases line up with TRBD1. V dropped 4 bases and J dropped 7; count of bases not matched to a gene: 6. Germline CDR1 is SGHVS and CDR2 is FQNEAQ. This CDR3 is 15 amino acids long. CDR3 DNA sequence: TGTGCCAGCAGCTCGGACAGGGGGCTTCGGAATGAGCAGTTCTTC. It encodes CASSSDRGLRNEQFF.

The rearrangement uses TRBV7-6 and TRBJ2-1; TRBD2 is a possible D gene (7 bases). Germline V lookup: CDR1 SGHVS, CDR2 FNYEAQ. V was pared by 5 bases and J by 5 bases, with 19 bases between. The CDR3 is made up of 16 amino acids. Written as DNA, the CDR3 is TGTGCCAGCAGCCCCACTTGGGGGGGGCCTAACAATGAGCAGTTCTTC. It specifies CASSPTWGGPNNEQFF.

The V and J genes are TRBV27 and TRBJ1-1; D gene ambiguous. From germline, CDR1 is MNHEY and CDR2 SMNVEV (reference sequence). The ends were cut back, 5 bases at V and 1 base at J, with 5 bases in the middle. This CDR3 region has 12 residues. CDR3: CASSGTNTEAFF. CDR3 in DNA: TGTGCCAGCAGTGGAACGAACACTGAAGCTTTCTTT.

CDR3 region: CASKRTGNGEQYF. DNA for the CDR3: TGTGCCAGTAAACGGACAGGGAATGGCGAGCAGTACTTC. This chain links TRBV19 with TRBJ2-7, with 8 nucleotides matching TRBD1. Looked up from germline, CDR1 is LNHDA and CDR2 is SQIVND (reference sequence). CDR3 length equals 13 residues. The junction had 8 bases not matched to a gene; V was cut back by 7 bases and J by 6 bases.

The CDR3 sequence is CASSIGDGGRPQHF. CDR3 sequence (DNA): TGTGCCAGTAGTATAGGGGACGGGGGTCGGCCCCAGCATTTT. The chain carries TRBV19 and TRBJ1-5; D is possibly TRBD1 (5 bases). The CDR3 has 14 amino acids. With 1 base removed from V and 9 bases from J, the gap between germline ends came to 13 bases. The germline CDR1 and CDR2 sequences are LNHDA and SQIVND (reference sequence). Full variable domain (remainder filled in from reference TRBV19 and TRBJ1-5): DGGITQSPKYLFRKEGQNVTLSCEQNLNHDAMYWYRQDPGQGLRLIYYSQIVNDFQKGDIAEGYSVSREKKESFPLTVTSAQKNPTAFYLCASSIGDGGRPQHFGDGTRLSIL.

This clone showed up just once. V gene TRBV7-8 combines with J gene TRBJ2-2; no definite D call. The CDR3 spans 14 residues. Germline CDR1 SGHVS, CDR2 FQNEAQ. V was pared by 3 bases and J by 4 bases, with 9 bases between. CDR3 in DNA: TGTGCCAGCAGCTTGGGCCAGATCACCGGGGAGCTGTTTTTT. Its translation: CASSLGQITGELFF. Together with reference TRBV7-8 and TRBJ2-2, the CDR3 gives the full variable domain: GAGVSQSPRYKVAKRGQDVALRCDPISGHVSLFWYQQALGQGPEFLTYFQNEAQLDKSGLPSDRFFAERPEGSVSTLKIQRTQQEDSAVYLCASSLGQITGELFFGEGSRLTVL.

On this clone: One end of the junction is discordant with germline, which a read error may explain. The chain is built from TRBV5-1 and TRBJ2-2; 8 bases are shared with TRBD2. The germline gives CDR1 SGHRS, CDR2 YFSETQ. CDR3 size: 18 residues. CDR3 region: CARSSYDGGAFNTGELFF. CDR3 nucleotide sequence: TGCGCCCGCAGCTCGTATGACGGGGGGGCGTTTAACACCGGGGAGCTGTTTTTT.

The gene calls are TRBV28 and TRBJ1-2; no reliable D call. Germline values: CDR1 MDHEN, CDR2 SYDVKM. The CDR3 length is 12 residues. Trimming left V 7 bases short and J 2 bases short, with 8 bases between. The CDR3 is CASTRSNYGYTF. In DNA form, the CDR3 reads TGTGCCAGCACACGATCCAACTATGGCTACACCTTC.

The chain carries TRBV11-2 and TRBJ2-2, with 8 bases lining up with TRBD2. Trimming at V came to 1 base and at J to 1 base, leaving 8 bases not matched to a gene. From germline, CDR1 is SGHAT and CDR2 FQNNGV. CDR3 length: 18 amino acids. Here the CDR3 reads CASSLAIIGRGNTGELFF. The CDR3 DNA follows: TGTGCCAGCAGCTTAGCAATTATCGGGAGGGGGAACACCGGGGAGCTGTTTTTT.

The chain uses TRBV19 and TRBJ1-1; maybe TRBD1 (6 bases). Trimming shortened V by 7 bases and J by 3 bases, and 15 bases separated the two germline ends. Germline V gene lookup returns CDR1 LNHDA and CDR2 SQIVND (reference sequence). This CDR3 spans 14 amino acids. Here the CDR3 reads CASIVTGRDTEAFF. The CDR3 DNA is TGTGCCAGTATTGTCACAGGGCGCGACACTGAAGCTTTCTTT.

This clone is a singleton in its sample. The chain has TRBV2 and TRBJ1-2, with D unresolved. Per the germline V gene, CDR1 is SNHLY and CDR2 is FYNNEI. The CDR3 sequence is 15 residues long. Trimming stripped 1 base from V and 4 bases from J, with 13 bases between. CDR3 sequence: CASSEGGSVLYGYTF. CDR3 nucleotides: TGTGCCAGCAGTGAAGGAGGCTCGGTCCTCTATGGCTACACCTTC.

This chain links TRBV28 with TRBJ1-4, with unresolved D. The V gene's germline CDR1 is MDHEN and CDR2 SYDVKM. CDR3 length equals 15 residues. The V end lost 6 bases, the J end lost 7 bases, and 18 bases lay between the germline ends. The CDR3 coding sequence is TGTGCCAGCAGCCCCCCCGATCCCGCCATTGAAAAACTGTTTTTT. Its protein is CASSPPDPAIEKLFF.

The chain employs TRBV5-1 and TRBJ1-1, with 7 bases aligning to TRBD1. V shed 4 bases, J shed 5 bases, and the junction held 11 bases outside the gene matches. The length of the CDR3 is 15 residues. Per germline, CDR1 SGHRS and CDR2 YFSETQ. CDR3 nucleotides: TGCGCCAGCAGCCCCCGACAGGGTCCGCGGACTGAAGCTTTCTTT. It is translated as CASSPRQGPRTEAFF.

V and J are TRBV7-2 and TRBJ1-1, with D perhaps TRBD1 (5 bases). The V end was cut by 3 bases, the J end by 4 bases, with 12 bases between. CDR1 and CDR2 (germline): SGHTA, FQGNSA. CDR3 length: 14 amino acids. The CDR3 sequence: CASSFQGRGTEAFF. CDR3 DNA sequence: TGTGCCAGCAGCTTCCAGGGTCGGGGCACTGAAGCTTTCTTT.

This sequence joins TRBV28 and TRBJ1-1; 7 nucleotides line up with TRBD1. The CDR3 covers 15 residues. The V segment lost 4 bases and the J segment 2 bases; nucleotides outside the gene matches: 7. Germline CDR1 reads MDHEN; CDR2 reads SYDVKM. The CDR3 region is CASSSTGVLNTEAFF. CDR3 nucleotides: TGTGCCAGCAGTTCTACAGGGGTTTTAAACACTGAAGCTTTCTTT.

J is TRBJ2-7 and V is TRBV5-4, with 9 bases fitting TRBD2. V shed 3 bases, J shed 2 bases, and the junction held 3 bases outside the gene matches. The CDR3 totals 14 residues. The V gene's germline CDR1 is SGHNT and CDR2 YYREEE (reference sequence). CDR3 sequence: CASSSGLAPYEQYF. The CDR3 DNA is TGTGCCAGCAGCTCGGGACTAGCCCCCTACGAGCAGTACTTC.

The chain joins TRBV15 to TRBJ2-5; no clear D gene. Trimming took 1 base from V and 5 from J, leaving 8 bases between them. The CDR3 has 13 amino acids. The germline gives CDR1 LNHNV, CDR2 YYDKDF (reference sequence). The CDR3 DNA reads as TGTGCCACCAGCAGAGGCGGTTATGAGACCCAGTACTTC. Its translation: CATSRGGYETQYF.

About this clone itself: Other DNA sequences in the same sample also yield this CDR3. This rearrangement joins TRBV5-1 to TRBJ2-7; TRBD2 matches at 7 bases. V shed 0 bases and J 6 bases; nucleotides not matched to a gene: 9. The CDR3 runs 15 residues. Germline CDR1 and CDR2: SGHRS and YFSETQ. The CDR3 protein is CASSLGRPGGGEQYF. The CDR3 coding sequence is TGCGCCAGCAGCTTGGGACGACCGGGGGGTGGCGAGCAGTACTTC.

This chain connects TRBV19 to TRBJ1-5, with 11 positions matching TRBD1. Germline-derived CDR1 and CDR2 are LNHDA and SQIVND (reference sequence). The V segment lost 7 bases and the J segment 3 bases; nucleotides outside the gene matches: 8. The CDR3 consists of 16 residues. CDR3 sequence (DNA): TGTGCCAGTACCCCGGACAGGGGGCCCTACAATCAGCCCCAGCATTTT. Its protein product is CASTPDRGPYNQPQHF.

V usage is TRBV28 and J usage is TRBJ1-6, with D hard to call. V was shortened by 3 bases and J by 13 bases, with 16 bases between the two germline ends. The CDR3 consists of 14 residues. Germline CDR1 reads MDHEN; CDR2 reads SYDVKM. CDR3 nucleotides: TGTGCCAGCAGTTTGACGGTCATGCGTGGGCCCCTCCACTTT. Its protein is CASSLTVMRGPLHF.

This chain connects TRBV2 to TRBJ1-2; D is ambiguous. CDR1 is SNHLY, CDR2 FYNNEI, per germline. V shed 8 bases and J shed 8 bases, with 18 bases lying between them. The CDR3 is 13 amino acids. CDR3 protein: CASAKETGGGYTF. As DNA, the CDR3 is TGTGCCAGCGCCAAGGAAACGGGAGGAGGCTACACCTTC.

The V and J genes are TRBV2 and TRBJ1-2; D not resolved. The CDR3 extends over 14 amino acids. Per germline, CDR1 SNHLY and CDR2 FYNNEI. V lost 6 bases and J 3 bases, leaving 14 bases between the germline ends. CDR3: CASSADRSDYGYTF. CDR3 DNA: TGTGCCAGCAGCGCTGACCGGTCGGACTATGGCTACACCTTC.